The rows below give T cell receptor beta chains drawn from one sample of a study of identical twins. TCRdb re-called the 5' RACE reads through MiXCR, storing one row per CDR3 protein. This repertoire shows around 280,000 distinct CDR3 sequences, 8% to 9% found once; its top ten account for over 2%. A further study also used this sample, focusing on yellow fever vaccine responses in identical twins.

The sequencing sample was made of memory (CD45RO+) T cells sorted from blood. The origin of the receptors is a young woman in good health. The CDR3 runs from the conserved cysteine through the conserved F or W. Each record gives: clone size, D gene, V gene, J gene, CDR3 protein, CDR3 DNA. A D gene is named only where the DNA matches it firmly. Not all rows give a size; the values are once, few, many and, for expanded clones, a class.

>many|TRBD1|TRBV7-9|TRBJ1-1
CASSERTGQMNTEAFF
TGTGCCAGCAGCGAACGGACAGGACAGATGAACACTGAAGCTTTCTTT
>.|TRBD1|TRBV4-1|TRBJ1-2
CASSQEGTRGTTNYGYTF
TGCGCCAGCAGCCAAGAGGGGACCAGGGGGACGACTAACTATGGCTACACCTTC
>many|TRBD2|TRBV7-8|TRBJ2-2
CASSSSGSWYTGELFF
TGTGCCAGCAGCTCTAGCGGGAGTTGGTACACCGGGGAGCTGTTTTTT
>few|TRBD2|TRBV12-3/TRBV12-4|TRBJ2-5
CASGSTGGPETQYF
TGTGCCAGCGGGTCGACGGGGGGGCCGGAGACCCAGTACTTC
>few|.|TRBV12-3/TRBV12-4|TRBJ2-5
CASSASGRETQYF
TGTGCCAGCAGTGCCTCGGGCAGAGAGACCCAGTACTTC
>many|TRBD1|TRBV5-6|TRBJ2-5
CASSLETGGWETQYF
TGTGCCAGCAGCTTGGAGACAGGGGGATGGGAGACCCAGTACTTC
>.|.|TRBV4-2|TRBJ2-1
CASSQDMGNEQFF
TGTGCCAGCAGCCAAGATATGGGCAATGAGCAGTTCTTC
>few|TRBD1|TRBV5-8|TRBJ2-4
CASSSGTGLSIQYF
TGTGCCAGCAGCTCCGGGACAGGTCTCTCTATTCAGTACTTC
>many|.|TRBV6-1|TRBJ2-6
CASTGLLYGANVLTF
TGTGCCAGTACAGGCCTCCTATACGGGGCCAACGTCCTGACTTTC
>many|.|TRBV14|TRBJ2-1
CARGGNEQFF
TGTGCCAGGGGTGGAAATGAGCAGTTCTTC
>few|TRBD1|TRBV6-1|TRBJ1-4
CASSAQGAQGEKLFF
TGTGCCAGCAGCGCACAGGGGGCGCAGGGTGAAAAACTGTTTTTT
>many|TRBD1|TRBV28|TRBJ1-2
CASSFGQGADGYTF
TGTGCCAGCAGTTTTGGGCAGGGGGCGGATGGCTACACCTTC
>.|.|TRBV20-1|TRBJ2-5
CSARFGVQETQYF
TGCAGTGCTAGGTTCGGGGTCCAAGAGACCCAGTACTTC
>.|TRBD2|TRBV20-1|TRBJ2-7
CSARATSDYEQYF
TGCAGTGCTAGGGCGACTAGCGACTACGAGCAGTACTTC
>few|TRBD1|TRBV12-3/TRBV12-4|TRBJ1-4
CASSAGQGREKLFF
TGTGCCAGCAGTGCGGGACAGGGAAGGGAAAAACTGTTTTTT
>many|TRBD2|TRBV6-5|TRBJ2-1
CASSLNLPGTTIENEQFF
TGTGCCAGCAGCTTAAACTTGCCCGGGACTACTATTGAGAATGAGCAGTTCTTC
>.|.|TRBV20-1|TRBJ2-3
CSARASSRTDTQYF
TGCAGTGCTAGAGCCTCTAGCCGGACAGATACGCAGTATTTT
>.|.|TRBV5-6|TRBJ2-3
CATKGEGKPGTDTQYF
TGTGCCACCAAGGGCGAGGGGAAGCCTGGCACAGATACGCAGTATTTT
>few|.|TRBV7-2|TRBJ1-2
CASSLQPGIGENYGYTF
TGTGCCAGCAGCTTACAACCAGGGATCGGGGAAAACTATGGCTACACCTTC
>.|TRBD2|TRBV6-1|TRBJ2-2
CASSELAGATGELFF
TGTGCCAGCAGTGAGTTAGCGGGGGCCACCGGGGAGCTGTTTTTT
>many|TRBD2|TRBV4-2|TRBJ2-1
CASSQDLAGDYNEQFF
TGTGCCAGCAGCCAGGATTTAGCGGGGGACTACAATGAGCAGTTCTTC
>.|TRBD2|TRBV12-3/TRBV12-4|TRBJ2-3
CASNWGLAGVPQYF
TGTGCCAGCAACTGGGGACTAGCGGGGGTGCCGCAGTATTTT
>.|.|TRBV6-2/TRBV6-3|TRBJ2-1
CASSPASPHEQFF
TGTGCCAGCAGCCCAGCTAGTCCCCATGAGCAGTTCTTC
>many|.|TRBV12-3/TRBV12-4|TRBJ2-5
CASSFGQDPLATQYF
TGTGCCAGCAGCTTTGGACAAGACCCGTTGGCGACCCAGTACTTC
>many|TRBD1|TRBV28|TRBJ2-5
CASSLRTGTQYF
TGTGCCAGCAGTTTGCGGACAGGGACCCAGTACTTC
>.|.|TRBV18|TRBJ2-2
CASSPPLGLVTWELFF
TGTGCCAGCTCACCCCCACTAGGTTTGGTGACCTGGGAGCTGTTTTTT
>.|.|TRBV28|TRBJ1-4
CASSSPPVYEKLFF
TGTGCCAGCAGCTCCCCCCCAGTCTATGAAAAACTGTTTTTT
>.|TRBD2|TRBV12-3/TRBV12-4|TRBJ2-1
CASSYRSRTGTSGSNEQFF
TGTGCCAGCAGTTACCGAAGCCGGACCGGGACTAGCGGGTCCAATGAGCAGTTCTTC
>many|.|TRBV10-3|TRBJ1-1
CAISENRAATEAFF
TGTGCCATCAGTGAAAACAGGGCTGCCACTGAAGCTTTCTTT
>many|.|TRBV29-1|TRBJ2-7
CSVGQGQGWSEQYF
TGCAGCGTTGGTCAAGGGCAGGGATGGAGCGAGCAGTACTTC
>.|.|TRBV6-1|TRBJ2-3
CASSDPGGTDTQYF
TGTGCCAGCAGTGATCCCGGGGGCACAGATACGCAGTATTTT
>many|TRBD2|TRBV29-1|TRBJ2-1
CSAHGDGRTYNEQFF
TGCAGCGCCCACGGGGACGGGAGGACCTACAATGAGCAGTTCTTC
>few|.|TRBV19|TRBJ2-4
CASSKVDIQYF
TGTGCCAGTAGTAAGGTGGACATTCAGTACTTC
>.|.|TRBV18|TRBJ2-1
CASSPPSRVNYNEQFF
TGTGCCAGCTCACCACCGTCCAGGGTAAACTACAATGAGCAGTTCTTC
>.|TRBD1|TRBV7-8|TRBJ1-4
CASSLMAGGNEKLFF
TGTGCCAGCAGCTTAATGGCAGGGGGTAATGAAAAACTGTTTTTT
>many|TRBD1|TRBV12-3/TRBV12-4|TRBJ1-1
CASSQGVKSLTEAFF
TGTGCCAGCAGCCAGGGGGTAAAAAGTTTGACTGAAGCTTTCTTT
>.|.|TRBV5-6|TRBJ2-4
CASSLFGEDKNIQYF
TGTGCCAGCAGCTTATTCGGGGAAGACAAAAACATTCAGTACTTC
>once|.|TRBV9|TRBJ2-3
CASGVDPSRDTQYF
TGTGCCAGCGGCGTAGACCCTAGTCGGGATACGCAGTATTTT
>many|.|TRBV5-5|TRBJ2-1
CASSPRWLEEQFF
TGTGCCAGCAGCCCCCGTTGGCTCGAGGAGCAGTTCTTC
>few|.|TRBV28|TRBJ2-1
CASSSPGVTVYEQFF
TGTGCCAGCAGTTCCCCCGGAGTGACCGTGTATGAGCAGTTCTTC
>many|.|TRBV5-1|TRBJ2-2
CASSFGTFYGELFF
TGCGCCAGCAGCTTCGGGACCTTCTACGGGGAGCTGTTTTTT
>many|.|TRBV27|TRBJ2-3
CASSRRDFTDTQYF
TGTGCCAGCAGTCGCCGGGACTTCACAGATACGCAGTATTTT
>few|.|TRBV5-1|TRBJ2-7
CASSNDRTYEQYF
TGCGCCAGCAGCAACGACAGAACCTACGAGCAGTACTTC
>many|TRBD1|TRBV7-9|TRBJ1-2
CASSTLGTGINGYTF
TGTGCCAGCAGCACACTGGGGACAGGGATCAATGGCTACACCTTC
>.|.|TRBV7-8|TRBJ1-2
CASSLREGNYGYTF
TGTGCCAGCAGCTTGAGAGAGGGGAACTATGGCTACACCTTC
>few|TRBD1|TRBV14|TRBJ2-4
CASSGQGGLTNIQYF
TGTGCCAGCAGTGGACAGGGCGGTCTTACAAACATTCAGTACTTC
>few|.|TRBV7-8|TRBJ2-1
CASSLNPTEQFF
TGTGCCAGCAGCCTCAATCCAACCGAGCAGTTCTTC
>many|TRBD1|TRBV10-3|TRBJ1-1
CAISKGQGKNTEAFF
TGTGCCATCAGCAAAGGACAGGGGAAGAACACTGAAGCTTTCTTT
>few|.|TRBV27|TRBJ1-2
CASSSQMTGQNYGYTF
TGTGCCAGCAGTTCTCAAATGACAGGACAGAACTATGGCTACACCTTC
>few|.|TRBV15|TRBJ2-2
CATSLMNTGELFF
TGTGCCACCAGTCTTATGAACACCGGGGAGCTGTTTTTT
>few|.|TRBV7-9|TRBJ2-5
CASSLGLRETQYF
TGTGCCAGCAGCTTAGGCTTGCGGGAGACCCAGTACTTC
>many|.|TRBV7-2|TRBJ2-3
CASSSPGASTDTQYF
TGTGCCAGCAGCTCCCCCGGGGCTAGCACAGATACGCAGTATTTT